The rows below give T cell receptor beta chains drawn from one sample of a study of cytomegalovirus exposure and HLA in healthy donors. Some clones are missing from TCRdb's copy, which holds only in-frame ones; the method was immunoSEQ multiplex PCR. Among hundreds of thousands of clones listed, over 60% were seen once. The material sequenced was PBMCs. The receptors shown here come from a man between 40 and 49 years old in good health and CMV-seronegative. Each CDR3 is given with its conserved first and last residue. Where a row states a size, it is once, few, many or the class of an expanded clone; other rows omit it.

TRBV19	TRBJ1-3	once	CASNKPPGQGGSSSGNTIYF
TRBV5-4	TRBJ2-7	-	CASSLDRDSYEQYF
TRBV4-1	TRBJ2-1	-	CASSQGGTPYNEQFF
TRBV7-3	TRBJ1-6	-	CASSSQGAGSPLHF
TRBV10-3	TRBJ1-5	-	CASQRTGDSNQPQHF
TRBV28	TRBJ2-7	-	CASSSRRGRSYEQYF
TRBV6-6	TRBJ1-6	-	CASSYDREDSPLHF
TRBV25-1	TRBJ2-1	few	CASSEIGRQGNNEQFF
TRBV27	TRBJ1-2	-	CASSTGGLRGYTF
TRBV28	TRBJ2-1	-	CASSLDAYLDEQFF
TRBV11-3	TRBJ1-5	-	CASSSEEGYSNQPQHF
TRBV9	TRBJ2-1	-	CASSTRLAGRDEQFF
TRBV2	TRBJ2-7	-	CAVGGSYEQYF
TRBV19	TRBJ1-5	once	CASIPIAGKSQPQHF
TRBV21-1	TRBJ2-7	-	CASSRNRGNHEQYF
TRBV27	TRBJ2-3	-	CASSLFSGTSGITDTQYF
TRBV19	TRBJ2-5	-	CASSIGAQDWYF
TRBV19	TRBJ2-5	-	CARVQARGETQYF
TRBV29-1	TRBJ1-1	-	CSVAGQGAEAFF
TRBV27	TRBJ2-2	-	CASSLSSRFGELFF
TRBV14	TRBJ2-3	-	CASSQDWGRTSTDTQYF
TRBV6-5	TRBJ2-3	-	CASRGQGRTDTQYF
TRBV28	TRBJ2-3	-	CASKIRGETDTQYF
TRBV18	TRBJ1-5	-	CASSPTGQGSQPQHF
TRBV18	TRBJ1-4	-	CASSPRGQGNEKLFF
TRBV7-8	TRBJ1-6	few	CASSLVWGGSSYNSPLHF
TRBV28	TRBJ2-7	-	CASSLTSGGVAYEQYF
TRBV9	TRBJ1-2	once	CASTASPEGLGYTF
TRBV7-2	TRBJ1-1	-	CASSLEGGLNTEAFF
TRBV11-2	TRBJ2-6	-	CASTSDRGLSGANVLTF
TRBV28	TRBJ1-1	-	CASSLEVVMNTEAFF
TRBV9	TRBJ2-2	-	CASSVVRGRAVGELFF
TRBV5-6	TRBJ2-1	-	CASSLGLANNEQFF
TRBV4-1	TRBJ1-1	-	CASSQSKGLNTEAFF
TRBV7-9	TRBJ2-2	-	CASSFSGTGRVRTGELFF
TRBV18	TRBJ2-2	-	CASSRLAGGPGELFF
TRBV25-1	TRBJ2-1	-	CASSDPRNPNNEQFF